The rows below give T cell receptor beta chains drawn from one sample of a study of PD-1 blockade in classical Hodgkin lymphoma. Generated by immunoSEQ multiplex PCR, the TCRdb table keeps only in-frame clones and is missing some. The sample lists around 25,000 clones, approximately 67% occurring once. The material sequenced was peripheral blood mononuclear cells (PBMCs), taken before the second cycle of nivolumab. The receptors derive from a human donor with classical Hodgkin lymphoma. Both conserved end residues are part of each CDR3. Fields, in order: CDR3 DNA, CDR3 protein, J gene, V gene, clone size, D gene. The D gene is left open where the match is weak. Not every row has a clone size; where given, it reads once, few, many or a size class.

TGTGCCAGCTCACCAGTTTGGGCTAGCGGGAGTGCCGGGGAGCTGTTTTTT	CASSPVWASGSAGELFF	TRBJ2-2	TRBV18	NA	TRBD2
TGCGCCAGCAGCCAGAAAACATCCTACGAGCAGTACTTC	CASSQKTSYEQYF	TRBJ2-7	TRBV4-3	NA	NA
TGTGCCAGCCCGGGACTCAACACCGGGGAGCTGTTTTTT	CASPGLNTGELFF	TRBJ2-2	TRBV6-4	once	NA
TGTGCCAGCAGTGAATACGGCGGGCCCTACGAGCAGTACTTC	CASSEYGGPYEQYF	TRBJ2-7	TRBV25-1	NA	NA
TGTGCCACCCAGGGGTTCGGAAACACCATATATTTT	CATQGFGNTIYF	TRBJ1-3	TRBV6-5	NA	NA
TGTGCCAGCAGTTATGGGGGACTCCGGGCCCAAGAGACCCAGTACTTC	CASSYGGLRAQETQYF	TRBJ2-5	TRBV6-6	NA	NA
TGCGCCAGCAGCTTGCGTGAAAATCAGCCCCAGCATTTT	CASSLRENQPQHF	TRBJ1-5	TRBV5-1	few	NA
TGTGCCAGCAGTAACGGACAGGGGGGCCCAGAGACCCAGTACTTC	CASSNGQGGPETQYF	TRBJ2-5	TRBV28	once	TRBD1
TGTGCCAGTGAGAGGGGCAAGTATGGCTACACCTTC	CASERGKYGYTF	TRBJ1-2	TRBV6-1	NA	NA
TGTGCCAGCTCACCACTGGGGGGGAGCCCAGATACGCAGTATTTT	CASSPLGGSPDTQYF	TRBJ2-3	TRBV18	NA	TRBD2
TGTGCCAGCAGCTTGGGACATCTTAGCACCGGGGAGCTGTTTTTT	CASSLGHLSTGELFF	TRBJ2-2	TRBV5-4	NA	NA
TGTGCCAGCAGACTATCCACAGGGGGTCAGCCCCAGCATTTT	CASRLSTGGQPQHF	TRBJ1-5	TRBV28	NA	TRBD1
TGTGCCAGCACGACACGTGAAGCTTTCTTT	CASTTREAFF	TRBJ1-1	TRBV6-6	NA	NA
TGTGCCAGCAGCCGAGTTGACGGGGGCTCGGGCTACACCTTC	CASSRVDGGSGYTF	TRBJ1-2	TRBV6-5	NA	NA
TGTGCCATCAGGAGGGGGGACAGCGGTTCCTACGAGCAGTACTTC	CAIRRGDSGSYEQYF	TRBJ2-7	TRBV10-3	NA	NA
TGTGCCAGCAGCTTAGTCTTGCAGACCCAGTACTTC	CASSLVLQTQYF	TRBJ2-5	TRBV7-2	NA	NA
TGCGCCAGCAGCCGAGGGGCAGGAACTAATGAAAAACTGTTTTTT	CASSRGAGTNEKLFF	TRBJ1-4	TRBV5-1	NA	NA
TGTGCCAGCGGAACAGGGGCTAATGAAAAACTGTTTTTT	CASGTGANEKLFF	TRBJ1-4	TRBV6-5	few	TRBD1
TGTGCCAGCAGTCCGGGGACAGCTATCTATGGCTACACCTTC	CASSPGTAIYGYTF	TRBJ1-2	TRBV28	NA	TRBD1
TGTGCCAGTAGTATAGTGTTCGGGGGTTATGAGCAGTTCTTC	CASSIVFGGYEQFF	TRBJ2-1	TRBV19	once	NA
TGTGCCAGCAGCCCTTCTAGCGGAGGGGCCTACGAGCAGTACTTC	CASSPSSGGAYEQYF	TRBJ2-7	TRBV9	NA	TRBD2
TGTGCCAGCAGCTTTCAGCCTAGCGGGCCGTACGAGCAGTACTTC	CASSFQPSGPYEQYF	TRBJ2-7	TRBV7-2	many	TRBD2
TGCGCCAGCAGCCAAGTAATTAATCAGCCCCAGCATTTT	CASSQVINQPQHF	TRBJ1-5	TRBV4-3	NA	NA
TGTGCCAGCAGACGCGGGGGGCTCTCCTACGAGCAGTACTTC	CASRRGGLSYEQYF	TRBJ2-7	TRBV6-5	NA	TRBD2
TGTGCCAGCAGCTTGGTGTCAGGGGGTACTGAGCAGTTCTTC	CASSLVSGGTEQFF	TRBJ2-1	TRBV5-8	NA	TRBD1
TGTGCCAGCAGTGAACCCTACGAGCAGTACTTC	CASSEPYEQYF	TRBJ2-7	TRBV6-1	NA	NA
TGTGCCAGCAGCTTCATTTCGCGGGGTGGAGGCGAGCAGTACTTC	CASSFISRGGGEQYF	TRBJ2-7	TRBV7-2	once	NA
TGTGCCAGCAGTGAAGGGATAAATAATTCACCCCTCCACTTT	CASSEGINNSPLHF	TRBJ1-6	TRBV2	NA	NA